This section outlines one T cell receptor beta chain sequence together with its context. Its antigen is unknown. Germline CDR1 and CDR2: SGHRS and YFSETQ. The ends lost 0 bases at V and 1 base at J; junction bases unmatched: 2. The CDR3 sequence is 15 residues long. The data belong to a study of cytomegalovirus exposure and HLA in healthy donors. Study results and limitations: As confirmed in vitro, three CMV-associated chains were specific for CMV antigens. A later analysis showed TCR association rates differing by HLA locus, peaking at DRB1 and lowest at HLA-C.

Primers included in the PCR were 60 Vbeta and 13 Jbeta primers. Clones were read by immunoSEQ multiplex PCR, and TCRdb kept only the in-frame ones, dropping some. The table records about 250,000 clones, 65% to 85% of them present only once. Whereas donors were nominally healthy upon sampling, unrecorded immune exposures were probable. The V and J genes are TRBV5-1 and TRBJ2-7, with 9 bases lining up with TRBD2. The sequenced sample was PBMCs. This sequence originates from a female donor in good health and CMV-seronegative. In DNA, the CDR3 is TGCGCCAGCAGCTTGGGACTAGCGGCGTCCTACGAGCAGTACTTC. Translating it yields CASSLGLAASYEQYF. The full variable domain, with the rest looked up from reference TRBV5-1 and TRBJ2-7, is KAGVTQTPRYLIKTRGQQVTLSCSPISGHRSVSWYQQTPGQGLQFLFEYFSETQRNKGNFPGRFSGRQFSNSRSEMNVSTLELGDSALYLCASSLGLAASYEQYFGPGTRLTVT.